These 24 T cell receptor beta chains were sequenced from one sample in a study of T cells expressing NK-cell markers. TCRdb reprocessed the 5' RACE reads and reports one entry per CDR3 protein, with no DNA. The repertoire table contains some 390,000 distinct CDR3 sequences. Sample: blood T cells: a sorted CD56 or NKG2C T cell subset, CD4+ or CD8+ T cells, or bulk PBMC T cells (not recorded which). Source of these receptors: a woman aged 50 to 60 in good health.

The chain joins TRBV6-5 to TRBJ2-5; TCRdb names TRBD1, which stays unverified in the absence of DNA. The CDR3 has 16 residues. Germline values: CDR1 MNHEY, CDR2 SVGAGI. CDR3 amino acids: CASSYTGGRYQETQYF.

This rearrangement joins TRBV7-9 to TRBJ2-5; without DNA, the TCRdb call of TRBD1 cannot be checked. CDR1 and CDR2 from the germline V gene are SEHNR and FQNEAQ (reference sequence). The CDR3 is 15 residues long. This CDR3 is CASSGGGGLQETQYF.

CDR3 sequence reads: CASSSGLGETQYF. The chain combines TRBV5-5 with TRBJ2-5; TCRdb outputs TRBD2, but without DNA this stays unchecked. Germline V CDR1 and CDR2: SGHKS, YYEKEE (reference sequence). The CDR3 loop spans 13 amino acids.

The V and J genes are TRBV12-3 or TRBV12-4 and TRBJ2-1; TCRdb gives TRBD1 as the D gene, but with no DNA this cannot be confirmed. The CDR3 runs 14 residues. The CDR3 loop reads CASSLGRDRVEQFF.

This sequence joins TRBV5-1 and TRBJ1-1; the TRBD1 assignment by TCRdb is unverifiable without DNA. Germline assignment: CDR1 SGHRS and CDR2 YFSETQ. The CDR3 consists of 15 residues. The CDR3 protein is CASSAGQLRTTEAFF.

The chain has TRBV10-3 and TRBJ2-1; TCRdb's D gene call, TRBD2, goes unchecked for lack of DNA. The CDR3 runs to 20 residues. Germline V gene data show CDR1 as ENHRY and CDR2 as SYGVKD. The CDR3 spells CAISSIAGTSGSSLYNEQFF.

The V gene is TRBV3-1, the J gene TRBJ2-3. The CDR3 is made up of 13 amino acids. Germline CDR1 is LGHDT and CDR2 is YNNKEL (reference sequence). The CDR3 reads CASSLSSIDTQYF.

The genes are TRBV14 and TRBJ2-5; TCRdb outputs TRBD1, but without DNA this stays unchecked. The CDR3 sequence is 14 residues long. Germline assignment: CDR1 SGHDN and CDR2 FVKESK. CDR3 sequence: CASSRQGARETQYF.

The gene calls are TRBV5-1 and TRBJ1-2. CDR1 SGHRS and CDR2 YFSETQ come from the germline V gene. This CDR3 is built from 15 residues. CDR3 loop: CASSPLDSGNYGYTF.

The chain joins TRBV6-5 to TRBJ2-1; absent DNA, TCRdb's TRBD2 call cannot be checked. There are 15 residues in the CDR3. CDR1 MNHEY and CDR2 SVGAGI come from the germline V gene. This CDR3 reads CASSLKSGLGSEQFF.

This sequence joins TRBV29-1 and TRBJ1-1; TCRdb designates TRBD1, a call that cannot be tested without DNA. This CDR3 is built from 13 residues. CDR1 is SQVTM, CDR2 ANQGSEA, per germline. CDR3 sequence: CSVMLTGGTEAFF.

This rearrangement joins TRBV30 to TRBJ2-3. This CDR3 spans 14 amino acids. The V gene's germline CDR1 is GTSNPN and CDR2 SVGIG (reference sequence). Here the CDR3 reads CAWSVLRRTDTQYF.

This chain joins TRBV12-3 or TRBV12-4 and TRBJ1-1; TCRdb's D call of TRBD1 is untestable without DNA. The CDR3 covers 17 residues. The CDR3: CASSFSQGSFINTEAFF.

This rearrangement joins TRBV7-9 to TRBJ1-5. CDR3 length equals 14 residues. Germline assignment: CDR1 SEHNR and CDR2 FQNEAQ (reference sequence). CDR3 protein: CASSLETSLQPQHF. The entire variable domain, with the rest obtained from reference TRBV7-9 and TRBJ1-5, is as follows: DTGVSQNPRHKITKRGQNVTFRCDPISEHNRLYWYRQTLGQGPEFLTYFQNEAQLEKSRLLSDRFSAERPKGSFSTLEIQRTEQGDSAMYLCASSLETSLQPQHFGDGTRLSIL.

The chain employs TRBV7-3 and TRBJ2-3; the TRBD2 assignment by TCRdb is unverifiable without DNA. Germline V gene sequence: CDR1 SGHTA, CDR2 FQGTGA. The CDR3 has 13 amino acids. The CDR3 reads CASSKDYTDTQYF.

This chain joins TRBV20-1 and TRBJ1-2; TCRdb selects TRBD1, and the lack of DNA leaves this call unchecked. Germline CDR1 is DFQATT and CDR2 is SNEGSKA (reference sequence). The CDR3 extends over 14 amino acids. This CDR3 reads CSASAPTPNYGYTF.

The chain's CDR3 is CASRSGTGILVGYTF. The chain carries TRBV27 and TRBJ1-2; TCRdb selects TRBD1, and the lack of DNA leaves this call unchecked. Looked up from germline, CDR1 is MNHEY and CDR2 is SMNVEV (reference sequence). The CDR3 covers 15 residues.

The chain joins TRBV10-3 to TRBJ1-2; the TCRdb call, TRBD1, lacks DNA for checking. The length of the CDR3 is 13 residues. CDR1 ENHRY and CDR2 SYGVKD come from the germline V gene. The CDR3 reads CATLPQGLGGYTF.

The chain is built from TRBV7-3 and TRBJ2-7; TCRdb's D call of TRBD1 is untestable without DNA. The CDR3 covers 14 residues. From germline, CDR1 is SGHTA and CDR2 FQGTGA. CDR3 amino acids: CASSFLGADYEQYF.

V usage is TRBV20-1 and J usage is TRBJ2-5; TCRdb returns TRBD2, unconfirmable since there is no DNA. There are 17 residues in the CDR3. Germline assignment: CDR1 DFQATT and CDR2 SNEGSKA (reference sequence). CDR3 loop: CSARGASAPRLQETQYF.

The rearrangement joins TRBV27 to TRBJ2-2; there is no DNA to check the TCRdb D call of TRBD2. The germline V gene has CDR1 MNHEY and CDR2 SMNVEV (reference sequence). The CDR3 covers 14 residues. The CDR3 is CASSVDTPQGELFF.

The rearrangement links TRBV5-1 to TRBJ2-1. This CDR3 has 14 amino acids. From germline, CDR1 is SGHRS and CDR2 YFSETQ. The CDR3 loop reads CASSSSGIHNEQFF.

V and J are TRBV19 and TRBJ2-7; the D gene TCRdb calls, TRBD1, cannot be checked with no DNA. This CDR3 spans 13 amino acids. Germline values: CDR1 LNHDA, CDR2 SQIVND (reference sequence). The CDR3 reads CASSIDAQGGQYF.

The chain combines TRBV6-5 with TRBJ2-1; TCRdb names TRBD1, which stays unverified in the absence of DNA. This CDR3 comprises 14 residues. Germline V gene lookup returns CDR1 MNHEY and CDR2 SVGAGI. The CDR3 sequence: CASRGADSYNEQFF.